This T cell receptor beta chain was retrieved from a study of blood T cell repertoires in COVID-19. Data came from immunoSEQ multiplex PCR; TCRdb stores just in-frame clones and leaves some out. In the table there are some 190,000 clones, around 83% of which are singletons. The CDR3 sequence is 20 residues long. Germline values: CDR1 LNHDA, CDR2 SQIVND (reference sequence). The V segment lost 0 bases and the J segment 7 bases; nucleotides outside the gene matches: 19. The chain is built from TRBV19 and TRBJ2-1; 9 bases are a match to TRBD2. Sequenced material: peripheral blood. This clonotype was sampled from an elderly woman with acute or convalescent COVID-19. For the CDR3, the DNA is TGTGCCAGTAGTATAGAAGGCGGCGGGAGGGCCCAGCTGGGAAGGAATGAGCAGTTCTTC. Its protein is CASSIEGGGRAQLGRNEQFF.